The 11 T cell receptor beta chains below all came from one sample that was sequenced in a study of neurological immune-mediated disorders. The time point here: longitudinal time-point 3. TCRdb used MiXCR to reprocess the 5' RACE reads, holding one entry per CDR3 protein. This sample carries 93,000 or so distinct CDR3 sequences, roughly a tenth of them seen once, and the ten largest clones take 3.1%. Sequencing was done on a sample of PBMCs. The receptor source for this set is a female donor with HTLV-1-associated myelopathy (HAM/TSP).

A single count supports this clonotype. The CDR3 DNA reads TGTGCCAGACACTTTGTCCGGCTAGCGGAGACCACAGATACGCAGTATTTT. Protein sequence: CARHFVRLAETTDTQYF. The chain recombines TRBV27 with TRBJ2-3; 7 positions agree with TRBD2. The CDR3 extends over 17 amino acids. Germline V gene sequence: CDR1 MNHEY, CDR2 SMNVEV (reference sequence). The ends lost 9 bases at V and 2 bases at J; junction bases unmatched: 17.

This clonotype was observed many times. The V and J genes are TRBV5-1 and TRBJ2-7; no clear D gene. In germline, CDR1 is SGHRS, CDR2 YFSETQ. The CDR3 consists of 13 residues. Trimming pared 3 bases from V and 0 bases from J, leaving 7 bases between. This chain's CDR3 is CASSSDISYEQYF. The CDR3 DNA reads TGCGCCAGCAGCTCCGACATCTCCTACGAGCAGTACTTC.

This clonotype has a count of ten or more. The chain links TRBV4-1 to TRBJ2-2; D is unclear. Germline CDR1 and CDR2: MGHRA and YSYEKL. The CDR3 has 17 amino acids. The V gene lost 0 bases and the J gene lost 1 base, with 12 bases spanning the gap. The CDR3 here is CASSQESRLQNTGELFF. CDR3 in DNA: TGCGCCAGCAGCCAAGAAAGTCGCCTTCAGAACACCGGGGAGCTGTTTTTT.

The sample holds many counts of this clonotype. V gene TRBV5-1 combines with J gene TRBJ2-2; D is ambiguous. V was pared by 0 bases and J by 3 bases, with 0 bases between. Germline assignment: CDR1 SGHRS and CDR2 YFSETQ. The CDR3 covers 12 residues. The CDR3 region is CASSLDTGELFF. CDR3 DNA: TGCGCCAGCAGCTTGGACACCGGGGAGCTGTTTTTT.

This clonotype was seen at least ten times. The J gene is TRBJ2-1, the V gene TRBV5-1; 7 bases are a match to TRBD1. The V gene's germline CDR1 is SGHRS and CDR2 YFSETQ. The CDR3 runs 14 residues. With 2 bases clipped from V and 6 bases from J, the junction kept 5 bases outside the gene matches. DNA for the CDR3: TGCGCCAGCAGCTTCCGGACAGGATCCAATGAGCAGTTCTTC. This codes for CASSFRTGSNEQFF.

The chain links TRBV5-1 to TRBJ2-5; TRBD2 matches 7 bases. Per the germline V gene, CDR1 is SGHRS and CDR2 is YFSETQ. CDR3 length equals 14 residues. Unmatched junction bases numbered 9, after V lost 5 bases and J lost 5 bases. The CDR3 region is CASRTGRQSETQYF. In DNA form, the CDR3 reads TGCGCCAGCAGAACCGGGAGGCAATCCGAGACCCAGTACTTC.

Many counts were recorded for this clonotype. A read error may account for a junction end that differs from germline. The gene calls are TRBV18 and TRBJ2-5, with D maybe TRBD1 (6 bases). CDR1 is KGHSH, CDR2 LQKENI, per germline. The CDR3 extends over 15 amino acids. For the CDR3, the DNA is TGTGCCAACTCACCACGGCAGGGGACCCAAGAGACCCAGTACTTC. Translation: CANSPRQGTQETQYF. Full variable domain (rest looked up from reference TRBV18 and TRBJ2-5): NAGVMQNPRHLVRRRGQEARLRCSPMKGHSHVYWYRQLPEEGLKFMVYLQKENIIDESGMPKERFSAEFPKEGPSILRIQQVVRGDSAAYFCANSPRQGTQETQYFGPGTRLLVL.

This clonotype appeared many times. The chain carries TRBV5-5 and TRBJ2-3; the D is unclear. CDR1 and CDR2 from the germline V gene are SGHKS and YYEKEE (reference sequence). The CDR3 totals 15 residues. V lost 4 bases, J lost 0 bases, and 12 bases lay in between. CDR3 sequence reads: CASSLRFLSTDTQYF. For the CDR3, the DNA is TGTGCCAGCAGCCTACGATTTCTAAGCACAGATACGCAGTATTTT.

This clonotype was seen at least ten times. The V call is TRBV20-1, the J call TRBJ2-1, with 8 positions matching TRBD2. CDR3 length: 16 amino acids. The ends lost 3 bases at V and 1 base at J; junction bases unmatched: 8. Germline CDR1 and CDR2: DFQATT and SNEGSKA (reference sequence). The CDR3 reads CSASSRSGESYNEQFF. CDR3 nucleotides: TGCAGTGCTAGCTCGCGTAGCGGGGAATCCTACAATGAGCAGTTCTTC.

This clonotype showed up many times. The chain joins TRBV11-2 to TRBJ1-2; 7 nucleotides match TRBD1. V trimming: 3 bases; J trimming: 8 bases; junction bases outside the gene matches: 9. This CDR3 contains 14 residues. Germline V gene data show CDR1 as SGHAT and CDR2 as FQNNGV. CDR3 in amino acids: CASSLSTGRGGYTF. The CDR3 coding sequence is TGTGCCAGCAGCTTGTCGACAGGGAGAGGCGGCTACACCTTC. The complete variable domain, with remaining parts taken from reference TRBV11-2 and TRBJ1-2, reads EAGVAQSPRYKIIEKRQSVAFWCNPISGHATLYWYQQILGQGPKLLIQFQNNGVVDDSQLPKDRFSAERLKGVDSTLKIQPAKLEDSAVYLCASSLSTGRGGYTFGSGTRLTVV.

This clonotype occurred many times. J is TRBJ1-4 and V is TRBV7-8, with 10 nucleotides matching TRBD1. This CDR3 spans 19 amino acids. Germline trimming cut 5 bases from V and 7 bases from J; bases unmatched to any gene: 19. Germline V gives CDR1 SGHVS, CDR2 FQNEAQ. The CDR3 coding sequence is TGTGCCAGCAGCCAGGCCGACCTTGGACAGGGGGAGGTCTTTGAAAAACTGTTTTTT. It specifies CASSQADLGQGEVFEKLFF.